The entry below gives a single T cell receptor (beta chain) sequence along with its context. What it binds is unknown. In TCRdb, the reads were re-called with MiXCR into one record per CDR3 protein. The sample yields about 330,000 distinct CDR3 sequences, about 35% seen once. The source of the sample is a study of T cell repertoires in cytomegalovirus infection. Overall study: Selected CMV epitopes included recently identified HLA-C-restricted ones as well as well-studied HLA-B-restricted ones. Matching HLA type and CMV infection were both indicated by public TCR beta signatures. Study-level findings and limits: There were carriers of CMV plus the relevant HLA, and cumulative public TCR beta family frequency identified them. The response measured ex vivo was dominated by TCR beta clonotypes (HLA-C-restricted and CMV-specific).

This clonotype originated in a human donor in good health (CMV status not recorded). Some clones in this sample may be carry-over from other donors' samples. The sequences come from cultured PBMCs, collected from culture after CMV antigen stimulation.

The CDR3 DNA sequence: TGCGCCAGCAGCCAAGTGGTGGGCTCTGGGGCCAACGTCCTGACTTTC. Translating gives CASSQVVGSGANVLTF. V usage is TRBV4-3 and J usage is TRBJ2-6; D is ambiguous. This CDR3 comprises 16 residues. Trimming stripped 1 base from V and 0 bases from J, with 7 bases between. Germline V gives CDR1 LGHNA, CDR2 YSLEER.